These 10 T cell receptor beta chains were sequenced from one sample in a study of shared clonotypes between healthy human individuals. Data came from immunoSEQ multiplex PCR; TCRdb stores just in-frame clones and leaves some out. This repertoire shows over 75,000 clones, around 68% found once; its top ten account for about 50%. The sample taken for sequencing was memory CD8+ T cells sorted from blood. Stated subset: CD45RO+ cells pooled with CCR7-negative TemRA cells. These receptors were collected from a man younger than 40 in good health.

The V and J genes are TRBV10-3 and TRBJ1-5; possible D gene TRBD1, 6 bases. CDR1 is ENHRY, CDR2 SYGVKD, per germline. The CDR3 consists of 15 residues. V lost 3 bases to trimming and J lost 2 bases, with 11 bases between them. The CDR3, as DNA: TGTGCCATCAGTGAAGGGGGGCTCGGCAATCAGCCCCAGCATTTT. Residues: CAISEGGLGNQPQHF.

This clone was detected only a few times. CDR3 nucleotide sequence: TGTGCCAGCAGCTTAGTAGGACCGTCGTACAATGAGCAGTTCTTC. Translation gives CASSLVGPSYNEQFF. V usage is TRBV7-6 and J usage is TRBJ2-1; D gene unclear. Germline V gives CDR1 SGHVS, CDR2 FNYEAQ. The CDR3 runs to 15 residues. With 1 base removed from V and 4 bases from J, the gap between germline ends came to 11 bases.

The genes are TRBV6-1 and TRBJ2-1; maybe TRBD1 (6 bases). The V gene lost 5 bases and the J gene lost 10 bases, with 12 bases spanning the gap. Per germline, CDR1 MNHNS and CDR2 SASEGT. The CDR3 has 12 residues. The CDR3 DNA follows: TGTGCCAGCAGTCAGACAGGCGTGGAGCAGTTCTTC. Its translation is CASSQTGVEQFF.

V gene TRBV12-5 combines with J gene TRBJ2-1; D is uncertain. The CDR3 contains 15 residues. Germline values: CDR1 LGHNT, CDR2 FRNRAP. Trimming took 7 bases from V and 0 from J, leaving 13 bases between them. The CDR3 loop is CASASSGISYNEQFF. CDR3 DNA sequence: TGTGCTAGTGCGTCATCTGGGATCTCCTACAATGAGCAGTTCTTC. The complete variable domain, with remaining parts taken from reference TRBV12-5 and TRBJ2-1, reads DARVTQTPRHKVTEMGQEVTMRCQPILGHNTVFWYRQTMMQGLELLAYFRNRAPLDDSGMPKDRFSAEMPDATLATLKIQPSEPRDSAVYFCASASSGISYNEQFFGPGTRLTVL.

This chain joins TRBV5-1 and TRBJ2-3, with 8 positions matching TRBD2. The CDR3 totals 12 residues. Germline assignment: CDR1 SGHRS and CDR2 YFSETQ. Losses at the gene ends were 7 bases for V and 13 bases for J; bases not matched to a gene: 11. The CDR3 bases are TGCGCCAGCTCCGGTAGCGGGGCCTTGGAGTATTTT. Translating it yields CASSGSGALEYF.

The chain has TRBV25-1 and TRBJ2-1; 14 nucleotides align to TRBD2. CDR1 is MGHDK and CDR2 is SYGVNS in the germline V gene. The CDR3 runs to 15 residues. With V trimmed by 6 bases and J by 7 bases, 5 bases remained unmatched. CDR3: CASRGLAGGENEQFF. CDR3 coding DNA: TGTGCCAGCAGAGGACTAGCGGGAGGAGAGAATGAGCAGTTCTTC.

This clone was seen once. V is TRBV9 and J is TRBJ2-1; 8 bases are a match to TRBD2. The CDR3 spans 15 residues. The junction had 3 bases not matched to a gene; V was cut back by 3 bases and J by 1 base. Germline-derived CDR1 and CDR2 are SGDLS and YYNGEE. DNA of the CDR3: TGTGCCAGCAGCGAGGCGGGAGGATCCTACAATGAGCAGTTCTTC. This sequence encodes CASSEAGGSYNEQFF.

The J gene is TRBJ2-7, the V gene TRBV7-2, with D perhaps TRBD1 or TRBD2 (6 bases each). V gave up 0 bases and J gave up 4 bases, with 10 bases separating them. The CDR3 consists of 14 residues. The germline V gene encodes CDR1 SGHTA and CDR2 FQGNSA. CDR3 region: CASSLAGGGYEQYF. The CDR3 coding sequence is TGTGCCAGCAGCTTAGCGGGGGGCGGGTACGAGCAGTACTTC.

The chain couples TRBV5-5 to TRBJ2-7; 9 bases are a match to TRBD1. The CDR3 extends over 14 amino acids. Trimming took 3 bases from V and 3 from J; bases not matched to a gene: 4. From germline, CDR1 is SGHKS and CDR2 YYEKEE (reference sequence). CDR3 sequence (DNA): TGTGCCAGCAGCTCGGTGACAGGGGGCTACGAGCAGTACTTC. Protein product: CASSSVTGGYEQYF. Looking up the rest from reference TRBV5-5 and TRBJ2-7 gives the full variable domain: DAGVTQSPTHLIKTRGQQVTLRCSPISGHKSVSWYQQVLGQGPQFIFQYYEKEERGRGNFPDRFSARQFPNYSSELNVNALLLGDSALYLCASSSVTGGYEQYFGPGTRLTVT.

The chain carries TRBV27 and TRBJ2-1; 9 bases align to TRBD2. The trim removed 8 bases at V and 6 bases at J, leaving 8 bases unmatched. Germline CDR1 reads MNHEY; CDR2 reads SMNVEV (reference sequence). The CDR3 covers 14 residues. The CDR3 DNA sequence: TGTGCCAGCCGCCCCGGGACTAGCATCAATGAGCAGTTCTTC. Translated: CASRPGTSINEQFF.